The 3 T cell receptor beta chains below were found in one sample sequenced in a study of technical replicates of blood from several donors. This table comes from immunoSEQ multiplex PCR, and its TCRdb copy is limited to in-frame clones, with some not included. The sample contains tens of thousands of clones, roughly 96% of which appear only once. The sequencing input was T cells isolated from PBMCs. All receptors derive from a human donor in good health.

V gene TRBV19 combines with J gene TRBJ1-4, with 9 positions matching TRBD1. The CDR3 loop spans 14 amino acids. Germline V gene lookup returns CDR1 LNHDA and CDR2 SQIVND (reference sequence). J gave up 7 bases and V 7 bases, and 7 bases lay outside the gene matches. CDR3 nucleotide sequence: TGTGCCAGTACCACAGGGGGCGCAGGTGAAAAACTGTTTTTT. It encodes CASTTGGAGEKLFF.

The V call is TRBV5-4, the J call TRBJ2-1; tentative D call: TRBD2 (5 bases). Germline V gene sequence: CDR1 SGHNT, CDR2 YYREEE (reference sequence). V was shortened by 3 bases and J by 14 bases, with 15 bases between the two germline ends. This CDR3 has 12 residues. The CDR3 reads CASSSNRWREFF. The CDR3 DNA sequence: TGTGCCAGCAGCTCTAATAGATGGCGGGAGTTCTTC.

This clone was seen just once. The genes are TRBV5-4 and TRBJ2-5, with 8 bases fitting TRBD2. Germline V gene sequence: CDR1 SGHNT, CDR2 YYREEE (reference sequence). This CDR3 is 17 amino acids long. V lost 1 base to trimming and J lost 5 bases; unmatched junction nucleotides: 13. The DNA of the CDR3 is TGTGCCAGCAGCTTGAGGTCGCGGGGGGACCCTGGGGAGACCCAGTACTTC. Protein sequence: CASSLRSRGDPGETQYF.